This TCR beta chain was identified during a study of blood T cell repertoires in COVID-19. Looking at the study overall: Both acute and convalescent COVID-19 samples were obtained from the United States, Italy and Spain.

The table came from immunoSEQ multiplex PCR; TCRdb's copy has only in-frame clones and leaves some out. This repertoire shows approximately 300,000 clones, approximately 84% found once; its top ten account for more than 9%. The participants were between about 18 and 89 years old and came from under 25 US areas. Clinical histories supplied by participants themselves formed the basis of cohort assignment. The CDR3 spans 14 residues. With 1 base removed from V and 6 bases from J, the gap between germline ends came to 12 bases. Germline loops: CDR1 SEHNR, CDR2 FQNEAQ (reference sequence). The rearrangement links TRBV7-9 to TRBJ1-2, with TRBD1 as a possible D gene (6 bases). Sequenced input: PBMCs or T cells enriched from blood (not recorded which). The receptor was derived from a woman aged 18-29 years who had recovered from COVID-19. The CDR3 spells CASSLGQGHHGYTF. CDR3 in DNA: TGTGCCAGCAGCTTAGGCCAGGGGCATCATGGCTACACCTTC.